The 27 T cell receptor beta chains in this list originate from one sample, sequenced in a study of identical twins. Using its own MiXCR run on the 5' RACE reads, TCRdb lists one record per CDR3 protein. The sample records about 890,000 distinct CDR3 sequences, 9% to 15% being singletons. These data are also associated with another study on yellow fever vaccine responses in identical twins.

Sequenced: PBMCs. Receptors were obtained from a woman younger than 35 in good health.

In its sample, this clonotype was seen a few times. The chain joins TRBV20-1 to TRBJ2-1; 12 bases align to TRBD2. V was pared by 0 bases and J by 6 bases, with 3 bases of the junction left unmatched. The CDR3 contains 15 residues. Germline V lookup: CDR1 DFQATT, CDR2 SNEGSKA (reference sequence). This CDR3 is CSARELAGGINEQFF. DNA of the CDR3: TGCAGTGCTAGAGAGCTAGCGGGGGGGATCAATGAGCAGTTCTTC.

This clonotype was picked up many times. The CDR3 DNA reads as TGTGCCATCCAGGGCAGCAACTATGGCTACACCTTC. Its protein is CAIQGSNYGYTF. The rearrangement links TRBV10-3 to TRBJ1-2, with a weak D call TRBD1 (5 bases). Germline CDR1 and CDR2: ENHRY and SYGVKD. The CDR3 has 12 residues. Trimming stripped 8 bases from V and 2 bases from J, with 9 bases between.

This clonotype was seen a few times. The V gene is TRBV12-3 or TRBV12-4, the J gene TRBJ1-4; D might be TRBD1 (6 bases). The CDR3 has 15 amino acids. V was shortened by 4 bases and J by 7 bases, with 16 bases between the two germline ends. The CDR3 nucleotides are TGTGCCAGCAGTTGGGGGGCAGGGGACGGTGAAAAACTGTTTTTT. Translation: CASSWGAGDGEKLFF.

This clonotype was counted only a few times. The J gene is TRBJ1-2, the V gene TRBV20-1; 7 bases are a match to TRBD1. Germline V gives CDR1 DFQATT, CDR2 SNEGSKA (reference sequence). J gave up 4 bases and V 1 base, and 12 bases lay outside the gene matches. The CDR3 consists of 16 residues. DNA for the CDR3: TGCAGTGCTAGAGTCCCCGCCGGGACAGTCTTCTATGGCTACACCTTC. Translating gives CSARVPAGTVFYGYTF.

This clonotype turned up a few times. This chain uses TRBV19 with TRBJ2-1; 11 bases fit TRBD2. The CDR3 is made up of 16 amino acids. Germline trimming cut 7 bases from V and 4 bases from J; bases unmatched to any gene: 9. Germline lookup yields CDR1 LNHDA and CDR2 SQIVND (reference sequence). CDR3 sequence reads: CASKTLGTSGYNEQFF. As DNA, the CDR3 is TGTGCCAGTAAGACCCTCGGGACTAGCGGATACAATGAGCAGTTCTTC.

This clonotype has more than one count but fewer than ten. The CDR3 DNA follows: TGTGCCAGCAGTTTAGGCAGGGGTGCCCACCAATACGAGCAGTACGTC. Protein sequence: CASSLGRGAHQYEQYV. The chain carries TRBV27 and TRBJ2-7; TRBD1 is a possible D gene (6 bases). Per the germline V gene, CDR1 is MNHEY and CDR2 is SMNVEV (reference sequence). V was shortened by 2 bases and J by 4 bases, with 18 bases between the two germline ends. This CDR3 has 16 residues.

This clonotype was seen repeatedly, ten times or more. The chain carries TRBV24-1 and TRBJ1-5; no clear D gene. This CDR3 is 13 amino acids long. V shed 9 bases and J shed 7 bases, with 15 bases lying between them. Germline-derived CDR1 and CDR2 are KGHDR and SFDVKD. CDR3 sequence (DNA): TGTGCCACCTCCTGGAGGGAGGGACAGCCCCAGCATTTT. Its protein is CATSWREGQPQHF.

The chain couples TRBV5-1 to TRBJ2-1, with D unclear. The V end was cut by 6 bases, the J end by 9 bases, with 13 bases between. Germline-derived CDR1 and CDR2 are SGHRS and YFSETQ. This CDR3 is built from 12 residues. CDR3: CASIWGWGEQFF. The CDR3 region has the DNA TGCGCCAGCATCTGGGGATGGGGTGAGCAGTTCTTC.

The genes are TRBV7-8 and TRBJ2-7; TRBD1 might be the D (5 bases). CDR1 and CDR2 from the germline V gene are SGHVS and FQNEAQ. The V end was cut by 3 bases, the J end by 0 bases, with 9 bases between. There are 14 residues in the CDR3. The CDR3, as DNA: TGTGCCAGCAGCTTGCGAAGGGGCTCCTACGAGCAGTACGTC. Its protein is CASSLRRGSYEQYV.

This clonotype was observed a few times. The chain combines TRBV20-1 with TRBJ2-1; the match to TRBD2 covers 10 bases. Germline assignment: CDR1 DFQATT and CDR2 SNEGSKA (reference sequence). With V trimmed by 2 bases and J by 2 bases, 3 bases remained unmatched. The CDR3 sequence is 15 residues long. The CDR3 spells CSARSTSGTYNEQFF. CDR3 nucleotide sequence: TGCAGTGCTAGATCTACTAGCGGGACCTACAATGAGCAGTTCTTC.

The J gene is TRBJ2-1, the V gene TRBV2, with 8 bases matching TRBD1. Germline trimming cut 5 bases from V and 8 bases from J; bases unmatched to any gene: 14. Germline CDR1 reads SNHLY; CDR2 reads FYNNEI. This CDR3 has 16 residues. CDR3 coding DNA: TGTGCCAGCAGTCACCAGGCAGGGGGCGGGATCGATGAGCAGTTCTTC. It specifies CASSHQAGGGIDEQFF. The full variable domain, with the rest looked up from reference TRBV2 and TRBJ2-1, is EPEVTQTPSHQVTQMGQEVILRCVPISNHLYFYWYRQILGQKVEFLVSFYNNEISEKSEIFDDQFSVERPDGSNFTLKIRSTKLEDSAMYFCASSHQAGGGIDEQFFGPGTRLTVL.

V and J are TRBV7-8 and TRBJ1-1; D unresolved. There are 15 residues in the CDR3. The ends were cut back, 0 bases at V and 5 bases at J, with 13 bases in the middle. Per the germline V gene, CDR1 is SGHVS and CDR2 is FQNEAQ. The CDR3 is CASSLADAIGTEAFF. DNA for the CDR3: TGTGCCAGCAGCTTAGCCGACGCCATAGGGACTGAAGCTTTCTTT.

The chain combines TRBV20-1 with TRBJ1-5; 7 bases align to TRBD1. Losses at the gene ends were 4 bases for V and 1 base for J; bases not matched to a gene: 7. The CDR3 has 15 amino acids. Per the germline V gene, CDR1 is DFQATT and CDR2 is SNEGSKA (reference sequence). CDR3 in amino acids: CSATTGVGSNQPQHF. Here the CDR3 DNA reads TGCAGTGCTACCACAGGGGTTGGCAGCAATCAGCCCCAGCATTTT.

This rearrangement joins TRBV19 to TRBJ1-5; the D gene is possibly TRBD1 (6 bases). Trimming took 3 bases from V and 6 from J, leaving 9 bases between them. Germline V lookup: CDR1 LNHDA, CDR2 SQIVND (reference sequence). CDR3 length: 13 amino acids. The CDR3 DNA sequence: TGTGCCAGTAGTATGGGGGCAGCTCAGCCCCAGCATTTT. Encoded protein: CASSMGAAQPQHF. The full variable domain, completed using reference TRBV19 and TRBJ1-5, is DGGITQSPKYLFRKEGQNVTLSCEQNLNHDAMYWYRQDPGQGLRLIYYSQIVNDFQKGDIAEGYSVSREKKESFPLTVTSAQKNPTAFYLCASSMGAAQPQHFGDGTRLSIL.

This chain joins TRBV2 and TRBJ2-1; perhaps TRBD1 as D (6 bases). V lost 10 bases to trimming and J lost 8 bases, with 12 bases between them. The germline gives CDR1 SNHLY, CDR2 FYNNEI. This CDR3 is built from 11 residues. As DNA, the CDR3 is TGTGCCACCGGACAGAACTATGAGCAGTTCTTC. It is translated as CATGQNYEQFF. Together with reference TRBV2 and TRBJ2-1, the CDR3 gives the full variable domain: EPEVTQTPSHQVTQMGQEVILRCVPISNHLYFYWYRQILGQKVEFLVSFYNNEISEKSEIFDDQFSVERPDGSNFTLKIRSTKLEDSAMYFCATGQNYEQFFGPGTRLTVL.

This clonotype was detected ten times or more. CDR3 bases: TGTGCCAGCAGTTTAGCTGGGGGGGGGGCCTACGAGCAGTACGTC. It codes for CASSLAGGGAYEQYV. The chain uses TRBV12-3 or TRBV12-4 and TRBJ2-7; 7 positions match TRBD2. Trimming cost V 0 bases and J 2 bases; bases outside gene matches: 4. This CDR3 is built from 15 residues.

This CDR3 is CASSQDFRGNNTF. Written as DNA, the CDR3 is TGTGCCAGCAGCCAAGACTTCCGGGGTAACAACACCTTC. This rearrangement joins TRBV3-1 to TRBJ1-2; D gene uncertain. In germline, CDR1 is LGHDT, CDR2 YNNKEL (reference sequence). The CDR3 is 13 residues long. The V and J ends lost 0 bases and 12 bases respectively, with 14 bases between them.

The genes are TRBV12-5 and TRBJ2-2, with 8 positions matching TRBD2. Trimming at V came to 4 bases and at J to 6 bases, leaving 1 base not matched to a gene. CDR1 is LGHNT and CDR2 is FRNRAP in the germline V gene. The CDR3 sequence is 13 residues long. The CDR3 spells CASGSGGAGELFF. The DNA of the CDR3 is TGTGCTAGTGGTTCCGGGGGGGCCGGGGAGCTGTTTTTT.

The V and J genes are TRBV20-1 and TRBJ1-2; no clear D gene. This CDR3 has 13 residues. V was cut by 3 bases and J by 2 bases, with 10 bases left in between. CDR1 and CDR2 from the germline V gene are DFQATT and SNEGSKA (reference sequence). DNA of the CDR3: TGCAGTGCTAGCTCATCGGGGAACTATGGCTACACCTTC. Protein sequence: CSASSSGNYGYTF.

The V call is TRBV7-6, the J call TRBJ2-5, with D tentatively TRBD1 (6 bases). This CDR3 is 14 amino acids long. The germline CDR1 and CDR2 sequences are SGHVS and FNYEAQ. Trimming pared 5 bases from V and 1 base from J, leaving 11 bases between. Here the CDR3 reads CASSQGTSQETQYF. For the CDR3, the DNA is TGTGCCAGCAGCCAGGGGACAAGCCAAGAGACCCAGTACTTC.

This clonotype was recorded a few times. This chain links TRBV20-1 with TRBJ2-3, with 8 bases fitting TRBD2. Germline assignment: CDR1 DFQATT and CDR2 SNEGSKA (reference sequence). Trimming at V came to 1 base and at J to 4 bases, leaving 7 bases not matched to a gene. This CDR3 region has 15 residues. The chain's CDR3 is CSARVPAGGPDTQYF. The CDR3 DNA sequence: TGCAGTGCTAGAGTCCCTGCGGGGGGCCCAGATACGCAGTATTTT.

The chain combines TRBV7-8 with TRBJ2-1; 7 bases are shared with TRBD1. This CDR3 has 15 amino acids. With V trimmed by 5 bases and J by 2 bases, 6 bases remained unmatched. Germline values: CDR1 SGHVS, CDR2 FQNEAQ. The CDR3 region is CASSGGQDPYNEQFF. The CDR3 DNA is TGTGCCAGCAGCGGCGGACAGGACCCCTACAATGAGCAGTTCTTC.

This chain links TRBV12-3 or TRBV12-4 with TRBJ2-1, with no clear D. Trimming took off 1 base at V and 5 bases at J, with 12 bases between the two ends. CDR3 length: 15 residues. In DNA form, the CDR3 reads TGTGCCAGCAGTTTAGACCTAGAATCTCACAATGAGCAGTTCTTC. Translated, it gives CASSLDLESHNEQFF.

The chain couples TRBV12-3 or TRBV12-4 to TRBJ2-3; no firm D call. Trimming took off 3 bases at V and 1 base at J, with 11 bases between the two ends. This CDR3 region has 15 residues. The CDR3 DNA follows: TGTGCCAGCAGTTTTGGTCAGAGGCGCACAGATACGCAGTATTTT. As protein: CASSFGQRRTDTQYF.

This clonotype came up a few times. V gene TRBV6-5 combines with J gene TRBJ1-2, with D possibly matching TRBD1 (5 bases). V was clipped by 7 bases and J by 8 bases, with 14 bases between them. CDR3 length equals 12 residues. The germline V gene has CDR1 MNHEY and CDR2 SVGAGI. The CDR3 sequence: CASTYRGKGYTF. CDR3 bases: TGTGCCAGCACCTACCGGGGGAAGGGCTACACCTTC.

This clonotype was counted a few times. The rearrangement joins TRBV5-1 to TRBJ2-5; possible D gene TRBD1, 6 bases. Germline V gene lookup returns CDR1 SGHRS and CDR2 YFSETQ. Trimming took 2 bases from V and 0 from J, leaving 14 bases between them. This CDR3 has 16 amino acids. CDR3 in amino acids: CASSLSVTGDQETQYF. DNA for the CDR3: TGCGCCAGCAGCTTAAGCGTGACAGGTGACCAAGAGACCCAGTACTTC.

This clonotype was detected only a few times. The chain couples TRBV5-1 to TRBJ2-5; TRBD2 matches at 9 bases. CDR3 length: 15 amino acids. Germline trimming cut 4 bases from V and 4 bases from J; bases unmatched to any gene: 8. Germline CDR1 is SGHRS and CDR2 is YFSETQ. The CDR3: CASSPPSGKGETQYF. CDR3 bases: TGCGCCAGCAGCCCTCCTAGCGGGAAGGGAGAGACCCAGTACTTC.